The 21 T cell receptor beta chains given below trace back to one sample, sequenced in a study of T cell responses to AZD1222 COVID-19 vaccine. Sequencing used immunoSEQ multiplex PCR; TCRdb keeps in-frame clones, though not all of them. The sample consists of roughly 150,000 clones, around 89% of them appearing once. Material: peripheral blood, obtained on day 0 of AZD1222 vaccination. The receptor source for this set is an adult in good health.

This chain uses TRBV7-9 with TRBJ2-5; D is possibly TRBD2 (5 bases). The germline V and J ends were trimmed by 1 base and 5 bases, with 8 bases remaining between them. CDR3 length: 13 residues. Germline assignment: CDR1 SEHNR and CDR2 FQNEAQ (reference sequence). CDR3 region: CASSLDRGETQYF. CDR3 bases: TGTGCCAGCAGCTTAGACAGAGGGGAGACCCAGTACTTC.

This rearrangement joins TRBV28 to TRBJ1-6; D call uncertain. Trimming stripped 2 bases from V and 7 bases from J, with 12 bases between. The CDR3 is 15 residues long. The germline V gene encodes CDR1 MDHEN and CDR2 SYDVKM. The CDR3 sequence is CASSLTRLENSPLHF. For the CDR3, the DNA is TGTGCCAGCAGTTTAACGAGGTTAGAGAATTCACCCCTCCACTTT.

This clone showed up just once. This chain connects TRBV11-2 to TRBJ2-7; D remains unclear. Trimming took off 4 bases at V and 2 bases at J, with 12 bases between the two ends. This CDR3 contains 14 residues. The germline CDR1 and CDR2 sequences are SGHAT and FQNNGV. This CDR3 reads CASSSPRSTYEQYF. CDR3 bases: TGTGCCAGCAGCTCCCCTCGGAGTACCTACGAGCAGTACTTC.

The gene calls are TRBV4-1 and TRBJ1-1; 7 positions match TRBD1. V trimming: 1 base; J trimming: 3 bases; junction bases outside the gene matches: 5. This CDR3 spans 15 amino acids. Looked up from germline, CDR1 is MGHRA and CDR2 is YSYEKL. CDR3 sequence (DNA): TGCGCCAGCAGCCAAGTCCGGCAGGGGGACACTGAAGCTTTCTTT. Amino acids: CASSQVRQGDTEAFF.

This chain uses TRBV6-5 with TRBJ2-3; D is unclear. The germline V gene encodes CDR1 MNHEY and CDR2 SVGAGI. The V end was cut by 4 bases, the J end by 6 bases, with 14 bases between. This CDR3 is 14 amino acids long. The CDR3 loop is CASSWTRPPDTQYF. DNA for the CDR3: TGTGCCAGCAGTTGGACCCGCCCCCCCGATACGCAGTATTTT.

The chain couples TRBV4-2 to TRBJ1-4; unclear D gene. The germline V and J ends were trimmed by 0 bases and 2 bases, with 7 bases remaining between them. CDR3 length: 15 amino acids. Germline loops: CDR1 LGHNA, CDR2 YNFKEQ. In nucleotides, the CDR3 is TGTGCCAGCAGCCAAGAAGGCCAGACTAATGAAAAACTGTTTTTT. Translated, it gives CASSQEGQTNEKLFF.

CDR3 region: CASSQVGQGGEKLFF. CDR3 nucleotide sequence: TGTGCCAGCAGCCAAGTGGGACAGGGAGGTGAAAAACTGTTTTTT. V usage is TRBV4-2 and J usage is TRBJ1-4; TRBD1 matches at 9 bases. Unmatched junction bases numbered 4, after V lost 1 base and J lost 7 bases. The CDR3 is 15 amino acids. Germline loops: CDR1 LGHNA, CDR2 YNFKEQ.

The V gene is TRBV5-1, the J gene TRBJ2-5, with D hard to call. Per germline, CDR1 SGHRS and CDR2 YFSETQ. This CDR3 has 13 residues. V lost 0 bases and J lost 5, with 8 bases in between. The CDR3 protein is CASSLEVTETQYF. The CDR3 DNA reads TGCGCCAGCAGCTTGGAAGTCACTGAGACCCAGTACTTC.

The table lists this clone with a count of one. This rearrangement joins TRBV9 to TRBJ2-2; 10 nucleotides align to TRBD1. Germline CDR1 SGDLS, CDR2 YYNGEE. Germline trimming cut 2 bases from V and 4 bases from J; bases unmatched to any gene: 5. The CDR3 length is 16 residues. The chain's CDR3 is CASSVRGQGGTGELFF. Written as DNA, the CDR3 is TGTGCCAGCAGCGTTCGTGGACAGGGGGGCACCGGGGAGCTGTTTTTT.

The chain uses TRBV10-3 and TRBJ1-5; D gene ambiguous. The V gene lost 8 bases and the J gene lost 0 bases, with 8 bases spanning the gap. The length of the CDR3 is 13 residues. Germline CDR1 is ENHRY and CDR2 is SYGVKD. The CDR3 loop reads CAIGENSNQPQHF. For the CDR3, the DNA is TGTGCCATCGGAGAAAATAGCAATCAGCCCCAGCATTTT.

This chain links TRBV19 with TRBJ2-6; TRBD1 aligns across 9 bases. CDR3 size: 17 residues. V lost 5 bases to trimming and J lost 0 bases; unmatched junction nucleotides: 5. Germline CDR1 LNHDA, CDR2 SQIVND (reference sequence). The CDR3 nucleotides read TGTGCCAGTAGTCCAGGACAGGGGAGCTCTGGGGCCAACGTCCTGACTTTC. This translates into CASSPGQGSSGANVLTF.

This chain connects TRBV28 to TRBJ1-5; 10 nucleotides align to TRBD1. CDR3 size: 16 residues. CDR1 and CDR2 from the germline V gene are MDHEN and SYDVKM. Germline trimming cut 6 bases from V and 6 bases from J; bases unmatched to any gene: 11. Written as DNA, the CDR3 is TGTGCCAGCAGGGGTACCGGGACAGGGGACACTCAGCCCCAGCATTTT. It yields the protein CASRGTGTGDTQPQHF.

CDR3 sequence (DNA): TGTGCCAGCAGCTTAGTTCAACTAGGGACTACCTTTTACGAGCAGTACTTC. Its protein product is CASSLVQLGTTFYEQYF. This chain connects TRBV7-2 to TRBJ2-7, with TRBD2 matching 7 bases. The CDR3 covers 17 residues. The germline V gene has CDR1 SGHTA and CDR2 FQGNSA. The V and J ends lost 1 base and 4 bases, in that order; junction bases with no gene match: 13.

The CDR3 DNA sequence: TGTGCCAGCAGCCCCCCGGGCGGCAATTCACCCCTCCACTTT. It is translated as CASSPPGGNSPLHF. The V gene is TRBV5-6, the J gene TRBJ1-6, with unresolved D. Germline CDR1 SGHDT, CDR2 YYEEEE. V lost 4 bases, J lost 7 bases, and 12 bases lay in between. There are 14 residues in the CDR3.

This rearrangement joins TRBV19 to TRBJ1-5; D is ambiguous. From germline, CDR1 is LNHDA and CDR2 SQIVND (reference sequence). This CDR3 has 14 residues. The ends were cut back, 1 base at V and 4 bases at J, with 8 bases in the middle. CDR3 loop: CASSIGVGNQPQHF. In nucleotides, the CDR3 is TGTGCCAGTAGTATAGGAGTCGGGAATCAGCCCCAGCATTTT.

This chain uses TRBV19 with TRBJ1-2; D might be TRBD1 (6 bases). The germline gives CDR1 LNHDA, CDR2 SQIVND (reference sequence). The V end was cut by 6 bases, the J end by 1 base, with 15 bases between. The CDR3 runs 15 residues. CDR3 coding DNA: TGTGCCAGTAGGGGGGCAGGGGCCCGTAACTATGGCTACACCTTC. Protein product: CASRGAGARNYGYTF.

V usage is TRBV7-8 and J usage is TRBJ2-2; a weak D match, TRBD2 (6 bases). The CDR3 is 15 amino acids. The V end lost 3 bases, the J end lost 6 bases, and 14 bases lay between the germline ends. Germline CDR1 SGHVS, CDR2 FQNEAQ. The CDR3 loop is CASSFTGDSAGELFF. In DNA form, the CDR3 reads TGTGCCAGCAGCTTCACGGGGGATAGCGCCGGGGAGCTGTTTTTT.

This sequence joins TRBV7-2 and TRBJ1-2; D gene ambiguous. The CDR3 totals 12 residues. Between the trimmed V and J ends, which lost 2 bases and 7 bases, there was a span of 8 bases. Germline V CDR1 and CDR2: SGHTA, FQGNSA. CDR3 bases: TGTGCCAGCAGCTTACGAGACCGTGGCTACACCTTC. It specifies CASSLRDRGYTF.

This clone was seen just once. This sequence joins TRBV6-1 and TRBJ1-1; possible D gene TRBD1, 5 bases. Trimming left V 2 bases short and J 3 bases short, with 10 bases between. Germline-derived CDR1 and CDR2 are MNHNS and SASEGT. The CDR3 runs to 14 residues. The CDR3 sequence is CASSERGTDTEAFF. In nucleotides, the CDR3 is TGTGCCAGCAGTGAAAGAGGGACGGACACTGAAGCTTTCTTT.

This clone showed up just a few times. This sequence joins TRBV7-9 and TRBJ1-3; 7 bases map to TRBD1. This CDR3 region has 15 residues. Trimming at V came to 4 bases and at J to 4 bases, leaving 7 bases not matched to a gene. Germline-derived CDR1 and CDR2 are SEHNR and FQNEAQ (reference sequence). CDR3 loop: CASSSSQGLGNTIYF. In nucleotides, the CDR3 is TGTGCCAGCAGCTCGTCACAGGGGTTAGGAAACACCATATATTTT.

The V gene is TRBV12-3 or TRBV12-4, the J gene TRBJ2-7; the D is unclear. Trimming removed 6 bases from V and 3 bases from J, with 6 bases in between. The CDR3 is 11 amino acids. The CDR3 spells CASSKFYEQYF. The CDR3 nucleotides are TGTGCCAGCAGCAAGTTCTACGAGCAGTACTTC.